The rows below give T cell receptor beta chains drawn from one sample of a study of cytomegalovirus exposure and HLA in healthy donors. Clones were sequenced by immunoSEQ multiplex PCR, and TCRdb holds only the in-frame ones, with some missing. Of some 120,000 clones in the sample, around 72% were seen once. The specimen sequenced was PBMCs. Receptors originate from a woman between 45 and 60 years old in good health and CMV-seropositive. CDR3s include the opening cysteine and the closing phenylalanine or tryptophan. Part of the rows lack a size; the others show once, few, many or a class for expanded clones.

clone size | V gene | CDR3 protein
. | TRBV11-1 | CASSLALASGEQYF
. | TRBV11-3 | CASSGGQAVGSNEQFF
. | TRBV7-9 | CASSSQGSDTQYF
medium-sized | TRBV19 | CASSIVGGTPGELFF
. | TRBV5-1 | CASSLTSGGTETQYF
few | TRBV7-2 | CASSLRLAGGDEQYF
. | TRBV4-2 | CASSSGEGGYTF
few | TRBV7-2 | CASSSQGKNQPQHF
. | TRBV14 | CASSRDRGQTQYF
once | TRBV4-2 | CASSQQGVADTQYF
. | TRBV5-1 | CASSTIAGAYEQYF
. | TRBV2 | CASSFGLAGVGEQYF
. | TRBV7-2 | CASSLRLRGAGTEAFF
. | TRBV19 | CASSLRTGGLAEAFF
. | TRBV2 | CASSGTAYYEQYF
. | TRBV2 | CASSEVGRAYGYTF
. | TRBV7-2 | CASSSIAGITGELFF
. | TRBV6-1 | CASSPLAVLTEAFF
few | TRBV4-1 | CASSRLTSGRAGGTDTQYF
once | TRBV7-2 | CASSPQPGQRYTF
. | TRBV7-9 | CASSLAGSRGGYTF
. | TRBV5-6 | CASSLLVQVQTSGANVLTF
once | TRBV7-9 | CASTSRQAGTTGTGELFF
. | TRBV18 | CASSLTGTGAITEAFF
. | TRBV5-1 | CASSRGQVDTEAFF
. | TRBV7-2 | CASSLGTSSPDTQYF
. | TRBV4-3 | CASSQGGGAYEQYF
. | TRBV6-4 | CASSTLAGVQYEQFF
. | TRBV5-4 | CASSTGTGGRTGELFF
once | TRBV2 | CASSSGTGPSYGYTF
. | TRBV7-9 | CASSLGTGSPNQPQHF
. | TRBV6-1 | CASRRDRGYQPQHF
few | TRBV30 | CAWSGEALAFF
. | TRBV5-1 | CASSPDRGQGYTF
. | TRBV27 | CASRLNSGTGYYEQYF